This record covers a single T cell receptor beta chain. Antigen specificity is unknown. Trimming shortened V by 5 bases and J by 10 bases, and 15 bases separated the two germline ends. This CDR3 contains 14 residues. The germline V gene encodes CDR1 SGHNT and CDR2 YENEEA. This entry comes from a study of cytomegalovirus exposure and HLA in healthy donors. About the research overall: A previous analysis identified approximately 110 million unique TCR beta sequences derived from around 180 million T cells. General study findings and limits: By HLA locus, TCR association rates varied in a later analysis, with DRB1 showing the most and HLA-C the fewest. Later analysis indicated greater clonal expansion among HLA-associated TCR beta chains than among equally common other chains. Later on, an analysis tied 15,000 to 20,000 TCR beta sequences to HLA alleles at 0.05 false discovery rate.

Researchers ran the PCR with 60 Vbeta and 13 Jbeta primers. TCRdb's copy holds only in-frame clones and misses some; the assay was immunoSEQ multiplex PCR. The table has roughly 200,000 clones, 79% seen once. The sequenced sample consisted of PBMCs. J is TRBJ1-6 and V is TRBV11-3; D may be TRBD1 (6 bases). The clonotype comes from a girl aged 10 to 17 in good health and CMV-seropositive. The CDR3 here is CASSPRGGDSPLHF. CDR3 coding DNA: TGTGCCAGCAGCCCGAGGGGGGGCGACTCACCCCTCCACTTT. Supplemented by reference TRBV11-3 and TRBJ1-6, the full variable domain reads EAGVVQSPRYKIIEKKQPVAFWCNPISGHNTLYWYLQNLGQGPELLIRYENEEAVDDSQLPKDRFSAERLKGVDSTLKIQPAELGDSAVYLCASSPRGGDSPLHFGNGTRLTVT.